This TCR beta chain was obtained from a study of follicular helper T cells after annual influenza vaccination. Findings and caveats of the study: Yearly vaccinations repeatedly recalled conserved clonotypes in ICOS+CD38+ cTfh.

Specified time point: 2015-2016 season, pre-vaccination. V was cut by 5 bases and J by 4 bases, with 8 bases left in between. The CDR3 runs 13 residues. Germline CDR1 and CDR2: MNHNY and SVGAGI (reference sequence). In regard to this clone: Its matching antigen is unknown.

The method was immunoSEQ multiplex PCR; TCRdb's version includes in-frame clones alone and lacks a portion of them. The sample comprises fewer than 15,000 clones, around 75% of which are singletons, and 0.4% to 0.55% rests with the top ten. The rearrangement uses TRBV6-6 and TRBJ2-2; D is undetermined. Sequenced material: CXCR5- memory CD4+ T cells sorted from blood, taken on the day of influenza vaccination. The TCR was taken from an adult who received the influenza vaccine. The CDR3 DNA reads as TGTGCCAGCAGTGGATCATTCACCGGGGAGCTGTTTTTT. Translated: CASSGSFTGELFF.